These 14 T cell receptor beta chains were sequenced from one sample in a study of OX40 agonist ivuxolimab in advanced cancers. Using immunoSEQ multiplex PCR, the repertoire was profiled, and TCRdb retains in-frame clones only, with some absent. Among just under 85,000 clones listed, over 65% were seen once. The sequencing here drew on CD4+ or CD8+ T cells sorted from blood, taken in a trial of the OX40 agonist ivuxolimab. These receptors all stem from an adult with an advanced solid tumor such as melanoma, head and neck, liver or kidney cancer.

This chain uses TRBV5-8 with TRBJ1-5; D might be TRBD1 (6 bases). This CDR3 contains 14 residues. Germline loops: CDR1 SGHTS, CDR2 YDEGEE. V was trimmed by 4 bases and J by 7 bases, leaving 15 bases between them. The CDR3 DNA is TGTGCCAGCAGCCCAACAGGGCTCGGGCAGCCCCAGCATTTT. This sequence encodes CASSPTGLGQPQHF.

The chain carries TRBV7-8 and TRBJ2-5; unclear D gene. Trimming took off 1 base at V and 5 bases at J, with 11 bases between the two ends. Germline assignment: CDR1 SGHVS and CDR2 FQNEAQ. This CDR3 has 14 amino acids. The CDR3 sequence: CASSLVDRWETQYF. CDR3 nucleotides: TGTGCCAGCAGCTTAGTCGACCGATGGGAGACCCAGTACTTC.

The CDR3 DNA sequence: TGTGCCAGCAGTCCTTACGAGCAGTACTTC. Translated, it gives CASSPYEQYF. The chain is built from TRBV27 and TRBJ2-7; D gene uncertain. V lost 5 bases and J 4 bases, leaving 3 bases between the germline ends. There are 10 residues in the CDR3. Germline assignment: CDR1 MNHEY and CDR2 SMNVEV (reference sequence).

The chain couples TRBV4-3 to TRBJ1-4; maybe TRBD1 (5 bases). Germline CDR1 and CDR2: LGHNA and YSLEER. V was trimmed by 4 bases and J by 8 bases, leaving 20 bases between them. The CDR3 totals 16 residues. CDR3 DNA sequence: TGCGCCAGCAGCCGCGGGAGGGGCGCCATGGTGGAAAAACTGTTTTTT. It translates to CASSRGRGAMVEKLFF.

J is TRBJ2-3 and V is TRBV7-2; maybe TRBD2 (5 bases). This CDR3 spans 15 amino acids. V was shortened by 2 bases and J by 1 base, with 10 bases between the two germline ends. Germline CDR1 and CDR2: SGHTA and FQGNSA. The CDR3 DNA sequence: TGTGCCAGCAGCTTACTTGGGCGGGGCACAGATACGCAGTATTTT. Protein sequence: CASSLLGRGTDTQYF.

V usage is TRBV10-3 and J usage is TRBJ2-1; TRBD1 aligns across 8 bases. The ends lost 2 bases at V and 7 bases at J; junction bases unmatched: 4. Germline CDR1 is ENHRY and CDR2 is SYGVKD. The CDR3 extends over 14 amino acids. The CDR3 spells CAISERQGMNEQFF. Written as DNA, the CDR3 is TGTGCCATCAGTGAGCGACAGGGGATGAATGAGCAGTTCTTC.

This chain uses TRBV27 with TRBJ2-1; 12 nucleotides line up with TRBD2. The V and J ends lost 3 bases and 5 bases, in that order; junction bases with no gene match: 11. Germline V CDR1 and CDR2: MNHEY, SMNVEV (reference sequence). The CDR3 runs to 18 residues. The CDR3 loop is CASSFASGGATAHNEQFF. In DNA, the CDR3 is TGTGCCAGCAGTTTTGCTAGCGGGGGGGCCACTGCCCACAATGAGCAGTTCTTC.

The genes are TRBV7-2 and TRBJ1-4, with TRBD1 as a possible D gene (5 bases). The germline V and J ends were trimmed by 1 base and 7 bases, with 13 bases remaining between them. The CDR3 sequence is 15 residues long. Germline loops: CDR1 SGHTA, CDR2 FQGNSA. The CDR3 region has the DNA TGTGCCAGCAGCTTAGGTGGGGGAATCTTTGAAAAACTGTTTTTT. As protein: CASSLGGGIFEKLFF.

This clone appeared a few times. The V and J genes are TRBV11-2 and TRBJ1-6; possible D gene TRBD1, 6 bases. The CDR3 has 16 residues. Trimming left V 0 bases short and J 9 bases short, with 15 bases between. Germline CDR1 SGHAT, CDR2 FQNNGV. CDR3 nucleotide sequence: TGTGCCAGCAGCTTAGATCCCCAGGGGAGGGTTTCACCCCTCCACTTT. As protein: CASSLDPQGRVSPLHF.

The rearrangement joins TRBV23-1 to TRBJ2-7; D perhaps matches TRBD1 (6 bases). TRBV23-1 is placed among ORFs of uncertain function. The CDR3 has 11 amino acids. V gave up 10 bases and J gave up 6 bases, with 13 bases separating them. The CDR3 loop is CAKLQGGEQYF. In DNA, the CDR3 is TGCGCCAAACTACAGGGCGGCGAGCAGTACTTC.

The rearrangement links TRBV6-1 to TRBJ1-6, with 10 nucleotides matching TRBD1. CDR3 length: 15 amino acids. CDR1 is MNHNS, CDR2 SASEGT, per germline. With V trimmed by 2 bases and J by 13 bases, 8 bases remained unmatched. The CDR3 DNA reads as TGTGCCAGCAGTGAAAGGGGGACAGGGGTATCGCCCCTCCACTTT. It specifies CASSERGTGVSPLHF.

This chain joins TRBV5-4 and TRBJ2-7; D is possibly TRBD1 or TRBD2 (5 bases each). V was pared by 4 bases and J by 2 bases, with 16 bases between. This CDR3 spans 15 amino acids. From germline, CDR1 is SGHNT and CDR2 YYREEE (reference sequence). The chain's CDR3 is CASSPRFRDPYEQYF. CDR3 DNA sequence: TGTGCCAGCAGCCCCAGATTTCGGGACCCCTACGAGCAGTACTTC.

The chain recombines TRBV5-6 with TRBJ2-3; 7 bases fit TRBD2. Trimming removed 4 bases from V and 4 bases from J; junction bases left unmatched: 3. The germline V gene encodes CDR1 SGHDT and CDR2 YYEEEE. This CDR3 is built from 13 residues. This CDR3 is CASSSSGADTQYF. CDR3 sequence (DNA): TGTGCCAGCAGCAGCAGCGGGGCAGATACGCAGTATTTT.

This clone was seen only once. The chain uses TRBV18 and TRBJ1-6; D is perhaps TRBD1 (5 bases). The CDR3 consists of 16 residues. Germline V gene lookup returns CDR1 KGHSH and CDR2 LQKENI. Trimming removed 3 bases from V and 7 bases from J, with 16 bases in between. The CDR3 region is CASSPRPPGPNSPLHF. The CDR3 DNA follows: TGTGCCAGCTCACCGAGGCCGCCAGGGCCCAATTCACCCCTCCACTTT. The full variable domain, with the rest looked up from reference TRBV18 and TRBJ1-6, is NAGVMQNPRHLVRRRGQEARLRCSPMKGHSHVYWYRQLPEEGLKFMVYLQKENIIDESGMPKERFSAEFPKEGPSILRIQQVVRGDSAAYFCASSPRPPGPNSPLHFGNGTRLTVT.